This T cell receptor beta chain was recorded in a study of cytomegalovirus exposure and HLA in healthy donors. General study points: Among CMV-associated TCR beta chains, most appeared HLA-restricted in a later analysis.

This clone was observed a handful of times. Its antigen is not identified. The study ran its PCR with 60 Vbeta and 13 Jbeta primers. Profiled with immunoSEQ multiplex PCR; TCRdb holds only in-frame clones, not every one. The repertoire holds approximately 190,000 clones, with more than 75% as singletons. The J segment lost 3 bases and the V segment lost 4 bases, leaving 7 bases of the junction unmatched. Germline assignment: CDR1 SGHAT and CDR2 FQNNGV. This CDR3 is built from 16 residues. The clonotype originates from a woman aged 25 to 45 in good health and CMV-seropositive. The chain links TRBV11-2 to TRBJ2-2; TRBD1 agrees at 8 bases. The sample was PBMCs. CDR3 nucleotide sequence: TGTGCCAGCAGCTACCGGACAGGGAGCGACACCGGGGAGCTGTTTTTT. Amino acid sequence: CASSYRTGSDTGELFF.